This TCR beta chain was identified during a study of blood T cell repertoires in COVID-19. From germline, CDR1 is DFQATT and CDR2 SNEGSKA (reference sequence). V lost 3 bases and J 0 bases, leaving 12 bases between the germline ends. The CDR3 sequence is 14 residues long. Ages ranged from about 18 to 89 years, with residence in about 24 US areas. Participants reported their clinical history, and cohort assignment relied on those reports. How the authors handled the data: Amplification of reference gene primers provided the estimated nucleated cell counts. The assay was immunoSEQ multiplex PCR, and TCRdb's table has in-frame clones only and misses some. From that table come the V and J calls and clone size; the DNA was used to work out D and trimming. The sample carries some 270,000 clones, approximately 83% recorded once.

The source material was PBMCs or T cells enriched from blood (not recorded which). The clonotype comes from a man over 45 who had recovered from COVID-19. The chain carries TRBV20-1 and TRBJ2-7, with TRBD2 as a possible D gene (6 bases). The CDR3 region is CSASSAGGSYEQYF. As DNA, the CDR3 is TGCAGTGCTAGTTCAGCGGGTGGCTCCTACGAGCAGTACTTC.